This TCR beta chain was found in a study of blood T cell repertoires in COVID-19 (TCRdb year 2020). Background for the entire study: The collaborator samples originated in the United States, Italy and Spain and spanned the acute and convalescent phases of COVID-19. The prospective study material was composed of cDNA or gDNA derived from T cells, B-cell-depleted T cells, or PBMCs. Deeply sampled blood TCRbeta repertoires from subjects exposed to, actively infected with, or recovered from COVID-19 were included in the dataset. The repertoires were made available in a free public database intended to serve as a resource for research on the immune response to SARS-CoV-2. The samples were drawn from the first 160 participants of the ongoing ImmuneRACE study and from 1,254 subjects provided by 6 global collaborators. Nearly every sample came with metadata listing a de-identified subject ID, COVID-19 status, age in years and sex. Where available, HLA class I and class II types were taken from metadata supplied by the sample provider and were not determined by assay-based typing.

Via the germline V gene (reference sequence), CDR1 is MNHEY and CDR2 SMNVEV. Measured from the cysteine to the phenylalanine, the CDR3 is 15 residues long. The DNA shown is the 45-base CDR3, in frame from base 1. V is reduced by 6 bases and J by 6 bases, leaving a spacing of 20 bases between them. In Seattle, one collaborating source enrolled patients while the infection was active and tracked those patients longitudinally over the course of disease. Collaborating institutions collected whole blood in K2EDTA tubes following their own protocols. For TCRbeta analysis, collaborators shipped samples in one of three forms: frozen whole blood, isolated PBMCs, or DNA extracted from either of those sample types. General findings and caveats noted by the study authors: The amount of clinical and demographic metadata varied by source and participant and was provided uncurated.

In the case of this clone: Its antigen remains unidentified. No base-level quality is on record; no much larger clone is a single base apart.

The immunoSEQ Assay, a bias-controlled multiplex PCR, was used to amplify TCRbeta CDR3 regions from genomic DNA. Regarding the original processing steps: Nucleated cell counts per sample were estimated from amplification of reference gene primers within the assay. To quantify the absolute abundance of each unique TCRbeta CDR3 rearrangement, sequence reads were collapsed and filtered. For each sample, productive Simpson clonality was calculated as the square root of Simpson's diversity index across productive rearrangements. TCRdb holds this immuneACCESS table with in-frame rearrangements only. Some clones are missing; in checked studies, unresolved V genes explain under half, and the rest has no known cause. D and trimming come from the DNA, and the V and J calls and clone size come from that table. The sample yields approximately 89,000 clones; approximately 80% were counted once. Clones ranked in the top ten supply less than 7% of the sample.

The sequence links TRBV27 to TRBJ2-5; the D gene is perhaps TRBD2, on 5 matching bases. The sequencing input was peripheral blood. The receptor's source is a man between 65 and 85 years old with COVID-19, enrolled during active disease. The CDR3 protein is CASSLNSRGEKTQYF. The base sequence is TGTGCCAGCAGCCTCAATTCACGGGGAGAGAAGACCCAGTACTTC.